This T cell receptor (beta chain) derives from a study of beta chain features in type 1 diabetes. General study results and limits: Patients with type 1 diabetes showed fewer VDJ junction insertions and more deletions. A moderate, significant TCRB CDR3 shortening appeared in type 1 diabetes across four CD4+ subsets.

A word on this clone: Antigen specificity is unknown.

Every isolated RNA sample was fully reverse transcribed, so sequencing captured expressed TCRB transcripts. Using immunoSEQ multiplex PCR, the repertoire was profiled, and TCRdb retains in-frame clones only, with some absent. The sample has a few hundred thousand clones, roughly 9.8% seen once. The source material was central memory CD4+ T cells from blood. This TCR was recovered from a man younger than 45 with type 1 diabetes.

CDR3 nucleotides: TGTGCCAGCAGCTTATACACAGGGTGGGGCGAGCAGTACTTC. This gives the protein CASSLYTGWGEQYF. The gene calls are TRBV7-9 and TRBJ2-7, with a weak D call TRBD1 (6 bases). V dropped 2 bases and J dropped 6 bases, with 14 bases sitting between them. Germline CDR1 reads SEHNR; CDR2 reads FQNEAQ (reference sequence). This CDR3 has 14 residues.